This TCR beta chain was captured in a study of identical twins. V lost 4 bases and J lost 2; bases outside the gene matches: 6. CDR3 length: 15 residues. Germline CDR1 reads LNHNV; CDR2 reads YYDKDF (reference sequence). This clonotype was detected only a few times. TCRdb re-analysed the 5' RACE reads in MiXCR, keeping a single row per CDR3 protein. The sample contains over 550,000 distinct CDR3 sequences, roughly 6.6% of which appear only once. Separately, the same data were catalogued under a study of yellow fever vaccine responses in identical twins.

Sequencing was performed on PBMCs. The clonotype was recovered from a woman aged 18-29 years in good health. The chain carries TRBV15 and TRBJ2-7, with 9 nucleotides matching TRBD2. The CDR3 protein is CATSNGLALTYEQYF. CDR3 coding DNA: TGTGCCACCAGCAATGGACTAGCGTTAACCTACGAGCAGTACTTC.